This record looks at one T cell receptor (beta chain) sequence and its context. Its antigen remains undetermined. Within one base of it there is no much larger clone, and no base qualities were kept. This sample is drawn from a study of control samples from healthy donors and cancer patients (TCRdb year 2020). Receptor amplification or capture employed the immunoSEQ multiplex PCR assay. TCRdb's version of the immuneACCESS table is confined to in-frame rearrangements and falls short of the full clone set. An unresolved V gene accounts for under half of the shortfall where checked; the remainder is of unknown origin. Here the sample has approximately 100,000 clones; roughly 89% occur a single time. Clones ranked in the top ten supply 17% of the sample. At the junction V is shortened by 6 bases and J by 8 bases, with 14 bases in between. From the cysteine through the phenylalanine, the CDR3 covers 13 amino acids. Only the CDR3 region is kept as DNA, spanning 39 bases read in frame from base 1. Sequences LNHDA (CDR1) and SQIVND (CDR2) are obtained from the germline V gene (reference sequence).

The chain joins TRBV19 to TRBJ2-4, with a weak D call of TRBD1 (5 bases match). Sequencing used blood. The clonotype originates from a woman aged 45-65 years in good health. The CDR3 protein: CASSDQGGHIQYF. The DNA is TGTGCCAGTAGCGACCAGGGTGGGCACATTCAGTACTTC.